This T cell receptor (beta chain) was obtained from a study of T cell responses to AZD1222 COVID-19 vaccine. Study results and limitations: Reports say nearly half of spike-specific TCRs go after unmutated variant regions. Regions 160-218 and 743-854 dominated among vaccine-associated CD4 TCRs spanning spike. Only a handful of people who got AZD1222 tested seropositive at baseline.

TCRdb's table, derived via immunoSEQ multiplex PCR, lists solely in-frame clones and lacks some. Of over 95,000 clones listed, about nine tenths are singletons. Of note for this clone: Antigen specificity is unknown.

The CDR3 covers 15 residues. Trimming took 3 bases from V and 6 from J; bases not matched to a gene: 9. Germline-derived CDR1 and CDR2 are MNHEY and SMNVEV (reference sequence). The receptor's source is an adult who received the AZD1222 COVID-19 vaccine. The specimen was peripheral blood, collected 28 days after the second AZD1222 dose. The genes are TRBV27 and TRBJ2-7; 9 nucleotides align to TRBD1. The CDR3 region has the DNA TGTGCCAGCAGTTTCCGAGGACAGGGGTCTAGCGAGCAGTACTTC. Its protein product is CASSFRGQGSSEQYF.